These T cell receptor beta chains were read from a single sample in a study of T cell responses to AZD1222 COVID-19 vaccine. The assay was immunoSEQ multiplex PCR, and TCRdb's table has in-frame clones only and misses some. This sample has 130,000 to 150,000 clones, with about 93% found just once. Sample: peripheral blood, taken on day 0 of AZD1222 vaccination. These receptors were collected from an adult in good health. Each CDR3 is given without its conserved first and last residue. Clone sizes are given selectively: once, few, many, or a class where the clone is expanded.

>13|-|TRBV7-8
ASSPGGVSNQPQH
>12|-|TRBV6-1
ASSDRGRSYEQY
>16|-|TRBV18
ASSPPAPITGHHQPQH
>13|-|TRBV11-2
ASSLHYRDRTEAF
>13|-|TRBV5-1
ASSTSSGGTDTQY
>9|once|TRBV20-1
SAPWGSGYT
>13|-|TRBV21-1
ASSKAAGTPYEQY
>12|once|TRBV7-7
ASSPRLDGETQY
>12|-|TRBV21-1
ASSKGLRGIWQY
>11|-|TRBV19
ASSDPPSTEAF
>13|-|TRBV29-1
SWMSAGMTGNTIY
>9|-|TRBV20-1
SARVGREQF
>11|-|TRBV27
ASSRAPGEKLF
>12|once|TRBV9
ASSVATSGNTIY
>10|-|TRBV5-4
ASSSDVDRQY
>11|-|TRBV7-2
ASSLLTDNEQF
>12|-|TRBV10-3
AIRTGPNTGELF
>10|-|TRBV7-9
ASMGIGEKLF
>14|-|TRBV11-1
ASSARLAGAGETQY
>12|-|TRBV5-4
ASSLGTGDEKLF
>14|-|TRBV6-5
ASSYKGGPANQPQH
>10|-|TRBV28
ACADPLGEQY
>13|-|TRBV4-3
ASSHERGNQETQY
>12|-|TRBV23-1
ASSQSLGPDGYT
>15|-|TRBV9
ASSESDREIAGNTIY
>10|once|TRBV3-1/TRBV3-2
ASSSAGTEAF
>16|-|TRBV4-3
ASSHTGTSGGIYNEQF
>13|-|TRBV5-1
ASSLDGVSNQPQH
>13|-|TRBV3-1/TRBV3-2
ASSQTSGRTDTQY
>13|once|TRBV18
ASSLNPAGFYEQY
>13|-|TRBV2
ASLPRGLSNQPQH
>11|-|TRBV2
ASRAGESTEAF
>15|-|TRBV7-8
ASSLGSRGGSYNEQF
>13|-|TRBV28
ASSSPGIENYGYT
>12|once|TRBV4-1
ASSRDRAYNEQF
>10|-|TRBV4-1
ASSSGTGRAF
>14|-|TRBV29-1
SDQSSSGTGPYEQY
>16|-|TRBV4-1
ASSQDPLAGGLTYEQY
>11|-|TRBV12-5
ASGFSGEETQY
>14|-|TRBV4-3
ASSQEATGRNYGYT
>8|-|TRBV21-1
ASSRGGYT
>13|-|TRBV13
ASSFGRGRRYGYT
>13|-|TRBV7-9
ASSLGGQGSSEQY
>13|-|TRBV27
ASSPSPWHYNEQF
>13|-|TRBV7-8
ASSLRDSSGNTIY
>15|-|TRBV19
ASSGRAGEGSNQPQH
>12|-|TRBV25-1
ASSGDGTSYEQF
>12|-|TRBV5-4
ASSYDGSSYEQY
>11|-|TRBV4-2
ASSQTGVETQY
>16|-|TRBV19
ASSTRALGAAPYNEQF
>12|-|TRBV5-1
ASSLGGGSTEAF
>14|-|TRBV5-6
ASRTGVQAFNYGYT
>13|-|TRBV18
ASSLLLSREDGYT